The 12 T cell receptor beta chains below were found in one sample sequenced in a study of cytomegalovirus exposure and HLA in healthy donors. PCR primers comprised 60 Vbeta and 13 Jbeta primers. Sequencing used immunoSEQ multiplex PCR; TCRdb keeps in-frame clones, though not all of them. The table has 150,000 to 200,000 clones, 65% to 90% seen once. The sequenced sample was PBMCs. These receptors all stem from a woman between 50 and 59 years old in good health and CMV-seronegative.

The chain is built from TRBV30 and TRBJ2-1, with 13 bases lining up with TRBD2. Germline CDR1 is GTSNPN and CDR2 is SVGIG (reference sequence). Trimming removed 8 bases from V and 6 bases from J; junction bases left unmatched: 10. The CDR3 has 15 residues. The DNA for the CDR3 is TGTGCCCGCGGACTAGCGGGAGTGCCGGTCAATGAGCAGTTCTTC. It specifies CARGLAGVPVNEQFF.

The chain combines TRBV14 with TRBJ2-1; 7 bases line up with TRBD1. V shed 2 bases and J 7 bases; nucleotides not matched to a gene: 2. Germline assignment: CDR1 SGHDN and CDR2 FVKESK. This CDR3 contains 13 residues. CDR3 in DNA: TGTGCCAGCAGCCAACAACAGGGGAATGAGCAGTTCTTC. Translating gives CASSQQQGNEQFF.

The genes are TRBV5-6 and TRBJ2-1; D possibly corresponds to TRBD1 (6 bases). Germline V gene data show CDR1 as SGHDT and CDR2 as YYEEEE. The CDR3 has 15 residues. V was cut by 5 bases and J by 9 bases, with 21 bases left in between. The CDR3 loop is CASRGEGVRVGEQFF. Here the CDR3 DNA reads TGTGCCAGCAGGGGTGAGGGGGTCAGGGTGGGTGAGCAGTTCTTC.

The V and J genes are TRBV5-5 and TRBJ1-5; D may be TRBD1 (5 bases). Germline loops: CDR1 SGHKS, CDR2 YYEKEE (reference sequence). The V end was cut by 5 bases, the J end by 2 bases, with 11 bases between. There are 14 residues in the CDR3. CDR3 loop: CASSRGDGNQPQHF. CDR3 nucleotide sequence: TGTGCCAGCAGTCGGGGGGACGGCAATCAGCCCCAGCATTTT.

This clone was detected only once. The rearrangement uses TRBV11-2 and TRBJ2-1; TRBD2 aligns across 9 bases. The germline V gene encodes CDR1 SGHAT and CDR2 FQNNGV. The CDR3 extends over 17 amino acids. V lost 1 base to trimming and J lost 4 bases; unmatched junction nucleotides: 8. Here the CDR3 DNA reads TGTGCCAGCAGCTTAGGTCGCAGCGGGAGGCCTTACAATGAGCAGTTCTTC. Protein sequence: CASSLGRSGRPYNEQFF.

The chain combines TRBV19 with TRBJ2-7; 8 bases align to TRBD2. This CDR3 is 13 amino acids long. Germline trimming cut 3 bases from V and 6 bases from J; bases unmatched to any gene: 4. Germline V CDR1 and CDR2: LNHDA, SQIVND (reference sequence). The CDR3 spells CASSINGRGEQYF. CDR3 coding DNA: TGTGCCAGTAGTATCAACGGGAGGGGCGAGCAGTACTTC.

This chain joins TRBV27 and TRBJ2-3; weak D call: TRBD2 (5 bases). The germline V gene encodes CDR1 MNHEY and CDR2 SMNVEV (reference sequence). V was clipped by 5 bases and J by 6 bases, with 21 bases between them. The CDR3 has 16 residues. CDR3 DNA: TGTGCCAGCAGTACTCGCTTTGGAACGGGGTTGGATACGCAGTATTTT. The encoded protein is CASSTRFGTGLDTQYF.

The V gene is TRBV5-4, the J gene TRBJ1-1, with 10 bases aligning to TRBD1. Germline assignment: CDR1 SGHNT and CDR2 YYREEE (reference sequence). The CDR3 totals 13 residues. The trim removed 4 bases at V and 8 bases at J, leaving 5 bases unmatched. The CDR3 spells CASSTRTGGEAFF. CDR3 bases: TGTGCCAGCAGCACCAGGACAGGGGGGGAAGCTTTCTTT.

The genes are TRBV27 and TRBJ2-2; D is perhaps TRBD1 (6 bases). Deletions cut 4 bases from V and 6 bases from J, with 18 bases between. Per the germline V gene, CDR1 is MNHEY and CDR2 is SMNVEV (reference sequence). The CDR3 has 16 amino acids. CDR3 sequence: CASSSRTVMLAGELFF. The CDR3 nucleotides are TGTGCCAGCAGTTCCAGGACAGTTATGCTCGCCGGGGAGCTGTTTTTT.

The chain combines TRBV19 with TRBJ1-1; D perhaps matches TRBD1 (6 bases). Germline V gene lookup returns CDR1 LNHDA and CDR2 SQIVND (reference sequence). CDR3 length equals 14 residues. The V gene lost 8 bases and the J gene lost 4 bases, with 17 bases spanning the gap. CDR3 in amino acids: CASSPGGAPTEAFF. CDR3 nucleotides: TGTGCCAGTTCTCCGGGGGGGGCCCCCACTGAAGCTTTCTTT. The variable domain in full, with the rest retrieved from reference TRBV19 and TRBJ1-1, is DGGITQSPKYLFRKEGQNVTLSCEQNLNHDAMYWYRQDPGQGLRLIYYSQIVNDFQKGDIAEGYSVSREKKESFPLTVTSAQKNPTAFYLCASSPGGAPTEAFFGQGTRLTVV.

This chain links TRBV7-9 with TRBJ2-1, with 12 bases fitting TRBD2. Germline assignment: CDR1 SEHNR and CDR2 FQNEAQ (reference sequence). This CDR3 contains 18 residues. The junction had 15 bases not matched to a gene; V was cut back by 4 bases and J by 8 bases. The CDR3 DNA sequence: TGTGCCAGCAGCTCGGGGACTAGCGGGTTCCGACCGGGCCATGAGCAGTTCTTC. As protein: CASSSGTSGFRPGHEQFF.

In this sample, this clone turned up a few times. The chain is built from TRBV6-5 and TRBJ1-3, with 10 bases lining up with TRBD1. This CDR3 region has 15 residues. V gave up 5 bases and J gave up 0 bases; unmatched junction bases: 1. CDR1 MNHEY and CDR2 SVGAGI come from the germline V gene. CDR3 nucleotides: TGTGCCAGCAGTCGGGACAGGGGCTCTGGAAACACCATATATTTT. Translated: CASSRDRGSGNTIYF.